The entry below describes one T cell receptor beta chain. The data are from a study of blood T cell repertoires in COVID-19. Trimming pared 3 bases from V and 3 bases from J, leaving 15 bases between. Germline V lookup: CDR1 WSHSY, CDR2 SAAADI. The CDR3 contains 15 residues. The authors' processing: It was from reference gene primer amplification that nucleated cell counts were estimated. Libraries were prepared by immunoSEQ multiplex PCR; TCRdb keeps only in-frame clonotypes and omits some of them. V, J and clone size are taken as reported in that table, and D and trimming were inferred from the DNA itself. The profile covers about 300,000 clones, with 85% to 90% appearing a single time and less than 1.6% taken by the ten largest.

The sample consisted of peripheral blood. V is TRBV10-2 and J is TRBJ2-7, with D possibly matching TRBD2 (5 bases). The sequence was collected from a woman in her 40s who had recovered from COVID-19. The CDR3 is CASSDSGEPGYEQYF. CDR3 coding DNA: TGCGCCAGCAGTGACTCCGGGGAGCCCGGCTACGAGCAGTACTTC.